This entry is about one T cell receptor beta chain. Its cognate antigen has yet to be identified. Base qualities are not recorded, but no much larger clone differs from it by a single base. The immunoSEQ Assay, a bias-controlled multiplex PCR, was used to amplify TCRbeta CDR3 regions from genomic DNA. In the original analysis: Within the assay, amplification of reference gene primers was used to estimate how many nucleated cells each sample contained. To quantify the absolute abundance of each unique TCRbeta CDR3 rearrangement, sequence reads were collapsed and filtered. For each sample, productive Simpson clonality was calculated as the square root of Simpson's diversity index across productive rearrangements. Imported from immuneACCESS, the table was reduced by TCRdb to in-frame sequences with V and J called. These copies leave out some clones; in studies compared against another copy, an unresolved V gene accounts for under half, and the cause of the remainder is not known. D and trimming come from the DNA, and the V and J calls and clone size come from that table. This sample lists over 150,000 clones; about 90% were detected once. 7% of the sample lies in the top ten.

Participants in the prospective study were enrolled through a virtual design, were aged about 18 to 100 years, and lived in approximately 24 United States geographic areas. In the prospective study, participants were assigned to cohorts based on the clinical history participants reported in a screening survey and a study questionnaire. Recovered participants in ImmuneRACE Cohort 3 were defined as having two consecutive negative NP/OP PCR tests, clearance from a healthcare professional, or resolution of symptoms. In the prospective study, mobile phlebotomists collected whole blood, serum and a nasopharyngeal or oropharyngeal swab from each participant. Participants in the prospective study had the option to provide additional blood draws and questionnaires over a roughly 2-month period. Blood samples from the prospective study were shipped frozen or at room temperature prior to DNA extraction. The germline V gene yields ENHRY for CDR1 and SYGVKD for CDR2. The CDR3, from cysteine to phenylalanine, totals 16 residues. Left in the record is the CDR3 DNA by itself, 48 bases read in frame from the first base. V and J are trimmed by 3 bases and 9 bases, and the gene matches miss 7 bases of the junction.

This entry comes from a study of blood T cell repertoires in COVID-19 (dated by TCRdb to about 2020). Regarding the research as a whole: The collaborator samples originated in the United States, Italy and Spain and spanned the acute and convalescent phases of COVID-19. Sample metadata almost always included a de-identified subject ID, COVID-19 status, age in years and sex. Samples were obtained from the ongoing ImmuneRACE study (first 160 participants) and from some 1,300 subjects provided by 6 global collaborators. Where HLA class I and class II types were available, the types were taken from metadata supplied by the sample provider, not from assay-based typing. The dataset comprised deeply sampled blood TCRbeta repertoires from subjects exposed to, actively infected with, or recovered from COVID-19. The material from the prospective study consisted of cDNA or gDNA derived from T cells, B-cell-depleted T cells, or PBMCs. The repertoires were released in a freely available public database intended as a resource for research on the immune response to SARS-CoV-2. What the study reported, not specific to this receptor: The quantity of clinical and demographic metadata differed by source and by participant and was supplied without curation.

The clonotype comes from a woman aged 45-60 years who had recovered from COVID-19. Sequenced material: PBMCs or T cells enriched from blood (not recorded which). The receptor chain draws on TRBV10-3 and TRBJ2-1; TRBD2 aligns with 14 central bases. CDR3 region: CAISDAGTSGSVEQFF. The bases are TGTGCCATCAGTGATGCCGGGACTAGCGGGAGTGTTGAGCAGTTCTTC.